These 21 T cell receptor beta chains came from one sample sequenced in a study of blood T cell repertoires in COVID-19. This table comes from immunoSEQ multiplex PCR, and its TCRdb copy is limited to in-frame clones, with some not included. Among some 39,000 clones listed, roughly 85% were seen once. The specimen sequenced was peripheral blood. The receptor source for this set is a man aged 60 to 69 with acute or convalescent COVID-19.

This clone was observed once. The genes are TRBV18 and TRBJ1-2, with 7 bases matching TRBD1. The CDR3 has 14 residues. V lost 5 bases, J lost 4 bases, and 7 bases stayed unmatched. The germline CDR1 and CDR2 sequences are KGHSH and LQKENI. CDR3 sequence (DNA): TGTGCCAGCTCAGCAACAGGGGCATCCTATGGCTACACCTTC. This codes for CASSATGASYGYTF.

V gene TRBV30 combines with J gene TRBJ2-1, with D possibly being TRBD1 (6 bases). The CDR3 is 15 amino acids. The V end was cut by 0 bases, the J end by 3 bases, with 12 bases between. Germline V gene lookup returns CDR1 GTSNPN and CDR2 SVGIG (reference sequence). For the CDR3, the DNA is TGTGCCTGGAGTGTACTTGGACAGAGCTACAATGAGCAGTTCTTC. It encodes CAWSVLGQSYNEQFF. Complete variable domain (other parts from reference TRBV30 and TRBJ2-1): SQTIHQWPATLVQPVGSPLSLECTVEGTSNPNLYWYRQAAGRGLQLLFYSVGIGQISSEVPQNLSASRPQDRQFILSSKKLLLSDSGFYLCAWSVLGQSYNEQFFGPGTRLTVL.

V usage is TRBV5-5 and J usage is TRBJ2-7, with a tentative D call TRBD2 (5 bases). Trimming pared 0 bases from V and 3 bases from J, leaving 10 bases between. The CDR3 extends over 14 amino acids. Germline CDR1 SGHKS, CDR2 YYEKEE (reference sequence). CDR3 in amino acids: CASSLGPGNYEQYF. In DNA form, the CDR3 reads TGTGCCAGCAGCTTGGGTCCCGGGAACTACGAGCAGTACTTC.

The V and J genes are TRBV2 and TRBJ2-7, with TRBD2 identical over 7 bases. From germline, CDR1 is SNHLY and CDR2 FYNNEI. J was trimmed by 7 bases and V by 1 base; bases with no gene match: 4. The CDR3 is 13 residues long. CDR3 nucleotides: TGTGCCAGCAGTGAAGTCCCAGCGGGGGAGCAGTACTTC. Translating it yields CASSEVPAGEQYF.

The chain couples TRBV28 to TRBJ2-7; D perhaps matches TRBD1 (6 bases). The CDR3 extends over 15 amino acids. Germline V CDR1 and CDR2: MDHEN, SYDVKM. V was trimmed by 5 bases and J by 4 bases, leaving 18 bases between them. The CDR3 sequence is CASSLVQGTRYEQYF. The CDR3 bases are TGTGCCAGCAGTCTCGTACAGGGAACAAGGTACGAGCAGTACTTC.

V is TRBV6-4 and J is TRBJ2-3; no reliable D call. V lost 2 bases to trimming and J lost 0 bases, with 9 bases between them. Looked up from germline, CDR1 is MRHNA and CDR2 is SNTAGT. The length of the CDR3 is 15 residues. This CDR3 reads CASSDQGGSTDTQYF. Here the CDR3 DNA reads TGTGCCAGCAGTGACCAAGGCGGAAGCACAGATACGCAGTATTTT.

This clone was observed a single time. The chain uses TRBV6-5 and TRBJ2-7, with 8 nucleotides matching TRBD1. Germline values: CDR1 MNHEY, CDR2 SVGAGI. The CDR3 is made up of 14 amino acids. V trimming: 8 bases; J trimming: 7 bases; junction bases outside the gene matches: 13. The CDR3 DNA sequence: TGTGCCAGCGGGAGTACCGGGACAGGCGGGGAGCAGTACTTC. This codes for CASGSTGTGGEQYF.

This chain links TRBV3-1 (or the pseudogene TRBV3-2) with TRBJ2-5; 7 nucleotides align to TRBD1. The germline V gene has CDR1 LGHDT and CDR2 YNNKEL (reference sequence). CDR3 length: 15 residues. V trimming: 0 bases; J trimming: 7 bases; junction bases outside the gene matches: 8. In DNA form, the CDR3 reads TGTGCCAGCAGCCAAGATAGGGGGCACCCCAGGACCCAGTACTTC. It translates to CASSQDRGHPRTQYF.

This chain uses TRBV10-3 with TRBJ2-7, with TRBD1 identical over 9 bases. With 6 bases clipped from V and 5 bases from J, the junction kept 14 bases outside the gene matches. The CDR3 spans 16 residues. Germline V gene sequence: CDR1 ENHRY, CDR2 SYGVKD. This chain's CDR3 is CAISPRPGQGRNEQYF. For the CDR3, the DNA is TGTGCCATCAGCCCCCGACCGGGACAGGGAAGGAACGAGCAGTACTTC.

The CDR3 is CASSLRTSGDYEQYF. CDR3 coding DNA: TGCGCCAGCAGCTTAAGGACTAGCGGAGATTACGAGCAGTACTTC. The V gene is TRBV5-1, the J gene TRBJ2-7, with 10 nucleotides matching TRBD2. The CDR3 spans 15 residues. The V gene end was trimmed by 2 bases and the J gene end by 4 bases; junction bases not matched to a gene: 6. Germline V lookup: CDR1 SGHRS, CDR2 YFSETQ. The entire variable domain, with the rest obtained from reference TRBV5-1 and TRBJ2-7, is as follows: KAGVTQTPRYLIKTRGQQVTLSCSPISGHRSVSWYQQTPGQGLQFLFEYFSETQRNKGNFPGRFSGRQFSNSRSEMNVSTLELGDSALYLCASSLRTSGDYEQYFGPGTRLTVT.

This sequence joins TRBV9 and TRBJ2-7; 7 bases fit TRBD2. Looked up from germline, CDR1 is SGDLS and CDR2 is YYNGEE. CDR3 length equals 14 residues. V shed 2 bases and J 4 bases; nucleotides not matched to a gene: 6. CDR3 residues: CASSVSGTGYEQYF. For the CDR3, the DNA is TGTGCCAGCAGCGTGAGCGGGACGGGATACGAGCAGTACTTC.

The chain joins TRBV4-1 to TRBJ2-1; 13 bases match TRBD2. Germline CDR1 and CDR2: MGHRA and YSYEKL. V dropped 4 bases and J dropped 9; count of bases not matched to a gene: 3. CDR3 length equals 14 residues. This CDR3 reads CASSRGLAGVEQFF. In DNA form, the CDR3 reads TGCGCCAGCAGCCGCGGACTAGCGGGAGTTGAGCAGTTCTTC.

This clone was counted between two and nine times. This chain links TRBV9 with TRBJ1-6; D gene uncertain. CDR3 length equals 15 residues. CDR1 is SGDLS, CDR2 YYNGEE, per germline. Trimming removed 0 bases at V and 13 bases at J, with 17 bases between. CDR3: CASSVGTLAPEPLHF. The CDR3 coding sequence is TGTGCCAGCAGCGTAGGCACCTTGGCTCCGGAGCCCCTCCACTTT.

V gene TRBV2 combines with J gene TRBJ2-5, with 7 bases that match TRBD1. Unmatched junction bases numbered 9, after V lost 6 bases and J lost 5 bases. Germline CDR1 reads SNHLY; CDR2 reads FYNNEI. The CDR3 spans 14 residues. The CDR3 DNA reads as TGTGCCAGCAGCGGCTGGGGACAGAAGGAGACCCAGTACTTC. This translates into CASSGWGQKETQYF. Filled out from reference TRBV2 and TRBJ2-5, the complete variable domain reads EPEVTQTPSHQVTQMGQEVILRCVPISNHLYFYWYRQILGQKVEFLVSFYNNEISEKSEIFDDQFSVERPDGSNFTLKIRSTKLEDSAMYFCASSGWGQKETQYFGPGTRLLVL.

V is TRBV5-1 and J is TRBJ2-3, with TRBD2 as a possible D gene (5 bases). The CDR3 has 13 residues. V lost 5 bases to trimming and J lost 4 bases, with 11 bases between them. CDR1 and CDR2 from the germline V gene are SGHRS and YFSETQ. In DNA form, the CDR3 reads TGCGCCAGCAGGGAGAGGGTCGCAGATACGCAGTATTTT. This encodes CASRERVADTQYF.

The chain employs TRBV5-1 and TRBJ1-4; D is unresolved. The CDR3 spans 15 residues. Per the germline V gene, CDR1 is SGHRS and CDR2 is YFSETQ. The V end lost 4 bases, the J end lost 5 bases, and 15 bases lay between the germline ends. CDR3 region: CASSGGWLANEKLFF. CDR3 sequence (DNA): TGCGCCAGCAGCGGCGGATGGCTTGCGAATGAAAAACTGTTTTTT.

V and J are TRBV11-2 and TRBJ2-5; tentatively, D is TRBD2 (5 bases). The CDR3 runs 16 residues. With 5 bases removed from V and 7 bases from J, the gap between germline ends came to 23 bases. Per the germline V gene, CDR1 is SGHAT and CDR2 is FQNNGV. CDR3: CASSHRTGPARVTQYF. CDR3 nucleotides: TGTGCCAGCAGCCATCGAACGGGCCCGGCGAGGGTGACCCAGTACTTC.

The chain joins TRBV10-3 to TRBJ1-1; D unclear. This CDR3 is 14 amino acids long. Germline CDR1 is ENHRY and CDR2 is SYGVKD. V lost 6 bases to trimming and J lost 9 bases, with 20 bases between them. The CDR3 reads CAISPALESSKAFF. DNA of the CDR3: TGTGCCATCAGCCCCGCTCTGGAGTCTAGCAAAGCTTTCTTT.

This chain uses TRBV4-1 with TRBJ2-3; tentative D call: TRBD1 (5 bases). The CDR3 loop spans 14 amino acids. Germline V gene data show CDR1 as MGHRA and CDR2 as YSYEKL. V lost 2 bases and J lost 4, with 10 bases in between. CDR3 DNA: TGCGCCAGCAGCCAATCGCAGGGTCCAGATACGCAGTATTTT. Its translation: CASSQSQGPDTQYF.

The chain combines TRBV28 with TRBJ1-2; the match to TRBD1 covers 7 bases. Germline CDR1 is MDHEN and CDR2 is SYDVKM. J lost 4 bases, V lost 3 bases, and 5 bases had no gene match. The CDR3 extends over 14 amino acids. The DNA of the CDR3 is TGTGCCAGCAGTTTGCGGACAGGTCCCTATGGCTACACCTTC. Amino acid sequence: CASSLRTGPYGYTF.

This chain uses TRBV7-2 with TRBJ1-1; TRBD1 is a possible D gene (6 bases). The V gene's germline CDR1 is SGHTA and CDR2 FQGNSA. CDR3 length: 15 residues. Trimming shortened V by 5 bases and J by 3 bases, and 16 bases separated the two germline ends. CDR3 amino acids: CASSPAVGAHTEAFF. The DNA for the CDR3 is TGTGCCAGCAGCCCGGCGGTGGGGGCCCACACTGAAGCTTTCTTT.